This passage covers 14 T cell receptor beta chains from one sample sequenced in a study of T-cell memory formation after mild COVID-19. Using its own MiXCR run on the 5' RACE reads, TCRdb lists one record per CDR3 protein. The repertoire holds under 200,000 distinct CDR3 sequences, approximately 10% seen once, with roughly 3.8% in the top ten. Sequenced material: PBMCs or a T cell subset sorted from them (not recorded which). The receptors were sampled from a man in his late teens or twenties who had mild COVID-19 (a few samples of this study predate the infection). Cell type and time point are not known.

The gene calls are TRBV7-8 and TRBJ1-2; 7 nucleotides align to TRBD1. From germline, CDR1 is SGHVS and CDR2 FQNEAQ. The junction had 14 bases not matched to a gene; V was cut back by 1 base and J by 3 bases. The CDR3 is 18 amino acids. The CDR3 nucleotides are TGTGCCAGCAGCTTAGGCCCCGGACAGGCGGCCACATACTATGGCTACACCTTC. It specifies CASSLGPGQAATYYGYTF.

V is TRBV7-8 and J is TRBJ1-4, with D tentatively TRBD1 (5 bases). The germline V gene encodes CDR1 SGHVS and CDR2 FQNEAQ. There are 15 residues in the CDR3. V lost 1 base to trimming and J lost 7 bases, with 13 bases between them. CDR3 sequence (DNA): TGTGCCAGCAGCTTAGGTGGGGGGTATGGTGAAAAACTGTTTTTT. It codes for CASSLGGGYGEKLFF.

The V and J genes are TRBV27 and TRBJ1-5; D gene ambiguous. CDR1 is MNHEY, CDR2 SMNVEV, per germline (reference sequence). With 2 bases removed from V and 4 bases from J, the gap between germline ends came to 6 bases. This CDR3 contains 13 residues. CDR3 DNA sequence: TGTGCCAGCAGTTTAAACACGAATCAGCCCCAGCATTTT. It is translated as CASSLNTNQPQHF.

This clonotype has ten or more counts. This sequence joins TRBV5-6 and TRBJ2-1; D remains ambiguous. This CDR3 spans 15 amino acids. Trimming removed 4 bases from V and 0 bases from J, with 11 bases in between. Germline loops: CDR1 SGHDT, CDR2 YYEEEE. This chain's CDR3 is CASSPRLSSYNEQFF. DNA for the CDR3: TGTGCCAGCAGCCCTAGGTTGAGCTCCTACAATGAGCAGTTCTTC. Variable domain in full (rest from reference TRBV5-6 and TRBJ2-1): DAGVTQSPTHLIKTRGQQVTLRCSPKSGHDTVSWYQQALGQGPQFIFQYYEEEERQRGNFPDRFSGHQFPNYSSELNVNALLLGDSALYLCASSPRLSSYNEQFFGPGTRLTVL.

This clonotype was seen at least ten times. The chain employs TRBV28 and TRBJ2-1, with 8 bases lining up with TRBD2. The V gene end was trimmed by 2 bases and the J gene end by 15 bases; junction bases not matched to a gene: 12. CDR3 length: 14 amino acids. Germline CDR1 is MDHEN and CDR2 is SYDVKM. The CDR3 loop reads CASSLASGGRDWFF. The CDR3 nucleotides read TGTGCCAGCAGTTTAGCAAGCGGGGGCCGAGACTGGTTCTTC.

The J gene is TRBJ1-1, the V gene TRBV18, with a weak D call TRBD1 (6 bases). The CDR3 length is 15 residues. Trimming left V 5 bases short and J 5 bases short, with 18 bases between. The germline gives CDR1 KGHSH, CDR2 LQKENI. The CDR3 DNA is TGTGCCAGCTCATCTTTAGCGGGGGCAGAGACTGAAGCTTTCTTT. Residues: CASSSLAGAETEAFF. The whole variable domain, remainder taken from reference TRBV18 and TRBJ1-1, is NAGVMQNPRHLVRRRGQEARLRCSPMKGHSHVYWYRQLPEEGLKFMVYLQKENIIDESGMPKERFSAEFPKEGPSILRIQQVVRGDSAAYFCASSSLAGAETEAFFGQGTRLTVV.

In its sample, this clonotype was seen many times. The chain employs TRBV19 and TRBJ2-3; D is uncertain. This CDR3 has 13 residues. Deletions cut 5 bases from V and 7 bases from J, with 13 bases between. CDR1 LNHDA and CDR2 SQIVND come from the germline V gene (reference sequence). CDR3 sequence reads: CASSPSSENTQYF. In DNA, the CDR3 is TGTGCCAGTAGTCCCTCTTCGGAAAATACGCAGTATTTT.

This clonotype was observed a few times. The rearrangement uses TRBV7-9 and TRBJ1-1; a weak D match, TRBD1 (6 bases). This CDR3 has 14 amino acids. The V end lost 3 bases, the J end lost 7 bases, and 15 bases lay between the germline ends. Germline CDR1 reads SEHNR; CDR2 reads FQNEAQ (reference sequence). In DNA form, the CDR3 reads TGTGCCAGCAGCTTGGGGGGCAGTGGGAGTGAAGCTTTCTTT. As protein: CASSLGGSGSEAFF.

In its sample, this clonotype was seen a few times. The chain uses TRBV11-1 and TRBJ2-7; D not resolved. CDR1 and CDR2 (germline): SGHAT, FQDESV (reference sequence). The CDR3 length is 16 residues. V was pared by 2 bases and J by 4 bases, with 18 bases between. The CDR3, as DNA: TGTGCCAGCAGCTTAAGAGCGAATTCACTCTTTTACGAGCAGTACGTC. Translated, it gives CASSLRANSLFYEQYV.

The chain has TRBV5-6 and TRBJ2-6; D is unresolved. Trimming took 0 bases from V and 2 from J, leaving 9 bases between them. The CDR3 is 16 amino acids. Germline CDR1 reads SGHDT; CDR2 reads YYEEEE. The CDR3 loop reads CASSLGGDPGANVLTF. The CDR3 DNA reads as TGTGCCAGCAGCTTGGGCGGAGACCCTGGGGCCAACGTCCTGACTTTC.

The rearrangement joins TRBV12-3 or TRBV12-4 to TRBJ1-2; no definite D call. The V end was cut by 3 bases, the J end by 4 bases, with 3 bases between. The CDR3 has 11 residues. The CDR3 sequence is CASSFGYGYTF. The CDR3, as DNA: TGTGCCAGCAGTTTCGGCTATGGCTACACCTTC.

V usage is TRBV18 and J usage is TRBJ1-2; D unresolved. The CDR3 runs to 14 residues. Germline V CDR1 and CDR2: KGHSH, LQKENI. The germline V and J ends were trimmed by 5 bases and 6 bases, with 16 bases remaining between them. CDR3 in amino acids: CASSFGRAMDGYTF. The CDR3 coding sequence is TGTGCCAGCTCATTTGGTAGGGCTATGGATGGCTACACCTTC.

The chain recombines TRBV15 with TRBJ1-5; TRBD1 agrees at 7 bases. Losses at the gene ends were 0 bases for V and 4 bases for J; bases not matched to a gene: 3. Germline CDR1 reads LNHNV; CDR2 reads YYDKDF (reference sequence). The CDR3 totals 15 residues. The CDR3 DNA follows: TGTGCCACCAGCAGAGAGGGACAGCCGAATCAGCCCCAGCATTTT. It is translated as CATSREGQPNQPQHF.

This clonotype was seen a few times. V is TRBV4-1 and J is TRBJ2-1, with 9 bases identical to TRBD2. Germline V CDR1 and CDR2: MGHRA, YSYEKL. The CDR3 extends over 16 amino acids. The J segment lost 4 bases and the V segment lost 6 bases, leaving 10 bases of the junction unmatched. CDR3 sequence reads: CASSRLAALHYNEQFF. DNA of the CDR3: TGCGCCAGCAGTCGACTAGCGGCCCTACATTACAATGAGCAGTTCTTC.